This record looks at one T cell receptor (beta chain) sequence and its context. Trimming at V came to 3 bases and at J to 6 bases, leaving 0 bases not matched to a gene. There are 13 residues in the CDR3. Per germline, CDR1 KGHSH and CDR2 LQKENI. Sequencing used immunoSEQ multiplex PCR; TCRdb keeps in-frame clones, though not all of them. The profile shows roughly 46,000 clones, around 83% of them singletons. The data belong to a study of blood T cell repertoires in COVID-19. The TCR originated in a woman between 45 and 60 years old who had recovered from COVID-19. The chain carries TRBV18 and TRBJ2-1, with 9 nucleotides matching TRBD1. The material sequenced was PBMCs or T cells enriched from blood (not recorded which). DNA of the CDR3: TGTGCCAGCTCACCGGACAGGGGCAATGAGCAGTTCTTC. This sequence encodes CASSPDRGNEQFF.